The 9 T cell receptor beta chains given below trace back to one sample, sequenced in a study of Graves' ophthalmopathy and Graves' hyperthyroidism. Amplified material comprised TCR beta CDR3 regions derived from RNA transcripts. First-round RT-PCR employed HTBI primers, with a second-round multiplex PCR after it. TCRdb re-called the multiplex PCR reads with MiXCR, one entry per CDR3 protein. This table holds about 740,000 distinct CDR3 sequences, 35% to 50% found once. Sequencing was carried out using peripheral blood. The origin of the receptors is an adult man with Graves' ophthalmopathy.

A few counts support this clonotype. V gene TRBV2 combines with J gene TRBJ2-5; the match to TRBD1 covers 10 bases. Germline V lookup: CDR1 SNHLY, CDR2 FYNNEI. The CDR3 is made up of 14 amino acids. Losses at the gene ends were 6 bases for V and 5 bases for J; bases not matched to a gene: 6. The CDR3: CASRVGQGVETQYF. DNA of the CDR3: TGTGCCAGCAGAGTTGGACAGGGGGTCGAGACCCAGTACTTC.

This clonotype turned up a few times. The rearrangement links TRBV7-3 to TRBJ2-7; TRBD2 aligns across 8 bases. The germline V gene has CDR1 SGHTA and CDR2 FQGTGA. The V segment lost 8 bases and the J segment 7 bases; nucleotides outside the gene matches: 10. The length of the CDR3 is 13 residues. CDR3 residues: CASGPGGVSEQYF. The DNA for the CDR3 is TGTGCCAGCGGGCCCGGGGGGGTTAGTGAGCAGTACTTC.

This clonotype was observed a handful of times. The chain recombines TRBV7-6 with TRBJ1-1; D call uncertain. The CDR3 length is 14 residues. Germline CDR1 SGHVS, CDR2 FNYEAQ. V dropped 5 bases and J dropped 2 bases, with 12 bases sitting between them. The CDR3 DNA sequence: TGTGCCAGCAGCCAAGACACGCGCAACACTGAAGCTTTCTTT. It encodes CASSQDTRNTEAFF.

The chain employs TRBV7-9 and TRBJ2-2, with 8 bases identical to TRBD1. The trim removed 9 bases at V and 7 bases at J, leaving 13 bases unmatched. The germline CDR1 and CDR2 sequences are SEHNR and FQNEAQ (reference sequence). The CDR3 contains 15 residues. The DNA of the CDR3 is TGTGCCAGTAGTCCGCGGACAGGGAGTCGCGGGGAGCTGTTTTTT. Translation gives CASSPRTGSRGELFF.

This clonotype was recorded a few times. The chain joins TRBV19 to TRBJ2-7, with TRBD1 matching over 8 bases. CDR1 is LNHDA, CDR2 SQIVND, per germline (reference sequence). The CDR3 extends over 15 amino acids. V was pared by 6 bases and J by 5 bases, with 12 bases of the junction left unmatched. The CDR3 DNA reads as TGTGCCAGTAGCTCGCCGGGACAGGCTATGAACGAGCAGTACTTC. Protein: CASSSPGQAMNEQYF.

In nucleotides, the CDR3 is TGTGCCAGCAGCACTCCTCGGGCTAGCGGGAGTTACGAGCAGTACTTC. It yields the protein CASSTPRASGSYEQYF. The rearrangement joins TRBV7-9 to TRBJ2-7; 10 nucleotides align to TRBD2. After removal of 5 bases from V and 4 bases from J, the junction contained 11 bases not matched to a gene. Per germline, CDR1 SEHNR and CDR2 FQNEAQ (reference sequence). CDR3 length: 16 amino acids.

This clonotype has only one observation. A single base separates this from a much larger clone, so it may be a read error. No conserved phenylalanine or tryptophan is present at the end of the CDR3, so a read error is the likely explanation. The J gene is TRBJ2-7, the V gene TRBV7-9, with D perhaps TRBD2 (6 bases). Trimming took off 3 bases at V and 7 bases at J, with 16 bases between the two ends. The V gene's germline CDR1 is SEHNR and CDR2 FQNEAQ (reference sequence). This CDR3 contains 14 residues. DNA of the CDR3: TGTGCCAGCAGCTTTGGGGGGTCCCCCACTGAGCAGTACATC. This gives the protein CASSFGGSPTEQYI.

The chain couples TRBV2 to TRBJ1-2; TRBD1 matches at 8 bases. Trimming removed 4 bases from V and 10 bases from J; junction bases left unmatched: 5. Germline CDR1 is SNHLY and CDR2 is FYNNEI. The CDR3 has 12 residues. The CDR3 protein is CASSARTGTYTF. The CDR3 DNA reads as TGTGCCAGCAGTGCCCGGACAGGGACCTACACCTTC. The whole variable domain, remainder taken from reference TRBV2 and TRBJ1-2, is EPEVTQTPSHQVTQMGQEVILRCVPISNHLYFYWYRQILGQKVEFLVSFYNNEISEKSEIFDDQFSVERPDGSNFTLKIRSTKLEDSAMYFCASSARTGTYTFGSGTRLTVV.

The rearrangement links TRBV11-2 to TRBJ2-6; D ambiguous. CDR3 size: 8 residues. Trimming removed 4 bases at V and 18 bases at J, with 4 bases between. Germline CDR1 and CDR2: SGHAT and FQNNGV. CDR3 region: CASSSSTF. The CDR3 region has the DNA TGTGCCAGCAGCTCCTCGACTTTC.